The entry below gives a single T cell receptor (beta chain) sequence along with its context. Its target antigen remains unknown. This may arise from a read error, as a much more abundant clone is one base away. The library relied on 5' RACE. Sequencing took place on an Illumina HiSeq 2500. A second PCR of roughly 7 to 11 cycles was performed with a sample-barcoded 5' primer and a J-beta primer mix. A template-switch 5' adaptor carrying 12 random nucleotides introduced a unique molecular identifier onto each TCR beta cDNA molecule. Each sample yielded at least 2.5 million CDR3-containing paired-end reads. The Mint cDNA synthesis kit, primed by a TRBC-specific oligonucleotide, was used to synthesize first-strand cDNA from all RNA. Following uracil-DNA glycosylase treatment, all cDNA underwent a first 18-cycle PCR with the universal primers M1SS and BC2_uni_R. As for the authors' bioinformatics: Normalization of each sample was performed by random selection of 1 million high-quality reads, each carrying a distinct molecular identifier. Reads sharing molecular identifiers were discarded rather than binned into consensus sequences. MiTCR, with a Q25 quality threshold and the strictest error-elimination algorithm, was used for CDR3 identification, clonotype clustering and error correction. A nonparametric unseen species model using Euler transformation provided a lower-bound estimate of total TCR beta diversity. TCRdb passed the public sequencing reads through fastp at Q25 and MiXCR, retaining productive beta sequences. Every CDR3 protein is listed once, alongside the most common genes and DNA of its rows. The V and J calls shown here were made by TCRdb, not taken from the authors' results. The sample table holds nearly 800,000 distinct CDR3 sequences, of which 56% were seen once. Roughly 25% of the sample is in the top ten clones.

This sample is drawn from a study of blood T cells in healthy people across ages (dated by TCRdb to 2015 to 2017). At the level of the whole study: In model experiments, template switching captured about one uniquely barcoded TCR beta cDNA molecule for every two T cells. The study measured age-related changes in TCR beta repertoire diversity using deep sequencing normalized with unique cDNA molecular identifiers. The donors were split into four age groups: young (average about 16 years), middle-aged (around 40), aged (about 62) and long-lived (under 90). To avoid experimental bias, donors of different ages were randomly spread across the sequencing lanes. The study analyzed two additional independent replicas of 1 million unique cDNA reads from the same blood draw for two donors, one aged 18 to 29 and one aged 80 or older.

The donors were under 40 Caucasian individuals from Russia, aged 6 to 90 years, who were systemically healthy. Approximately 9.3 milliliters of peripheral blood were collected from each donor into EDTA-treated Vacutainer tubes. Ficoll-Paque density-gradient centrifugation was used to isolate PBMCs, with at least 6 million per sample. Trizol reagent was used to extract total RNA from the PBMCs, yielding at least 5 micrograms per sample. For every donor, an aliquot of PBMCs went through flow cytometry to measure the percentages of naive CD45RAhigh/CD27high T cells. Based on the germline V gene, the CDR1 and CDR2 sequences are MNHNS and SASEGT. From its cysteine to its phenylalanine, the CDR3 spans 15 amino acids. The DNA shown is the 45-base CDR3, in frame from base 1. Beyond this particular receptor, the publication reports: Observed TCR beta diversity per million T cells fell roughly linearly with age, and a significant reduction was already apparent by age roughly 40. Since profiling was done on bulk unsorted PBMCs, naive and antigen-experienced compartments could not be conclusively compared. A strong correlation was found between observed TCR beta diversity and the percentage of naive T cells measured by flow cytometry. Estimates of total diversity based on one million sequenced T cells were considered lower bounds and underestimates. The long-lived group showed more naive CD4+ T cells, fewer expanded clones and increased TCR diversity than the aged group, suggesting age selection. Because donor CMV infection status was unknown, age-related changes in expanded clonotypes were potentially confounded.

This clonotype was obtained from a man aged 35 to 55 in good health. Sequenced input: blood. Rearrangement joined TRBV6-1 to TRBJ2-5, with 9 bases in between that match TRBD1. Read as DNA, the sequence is TGTGCCAGCAGTGGATCGGACAGGGGTAGAGAGGCCCAGTACTTC. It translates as CASSGSDRGREAQYF.